This TCR beta chain was recovered during a study of CD8 T cells in Susac syndrome. cDNA came from about 0.5 to 1 ug RNA primed by random hexamers. One entry per CDR3 protein results from TCRdb running MiXCR on the immunoSEQ multiplex PCR reads. The table has roughly 160,000 distinct CDR3 sequences, 90% to 95% seen once. Sequenced sample: CD4+ T cells from PBMCs. The origin of this receptor is a human donor in good health.

CDR3 sequence: CASRGPGHLNNEQFF. In DNA, the CDR3 is TGTGCCAGCAGAGGCCCGGGACACCTTAACAATGAGCAGTTCTTC. The genes are TRBV12-3 or TRBV12-4 and TRBJ2-1; weak D call: TRBD1 (6 bases). Deletions cut 6 bases from V and 5 bases from J, with 17 bases between. CDR3 length equals 15 residues.